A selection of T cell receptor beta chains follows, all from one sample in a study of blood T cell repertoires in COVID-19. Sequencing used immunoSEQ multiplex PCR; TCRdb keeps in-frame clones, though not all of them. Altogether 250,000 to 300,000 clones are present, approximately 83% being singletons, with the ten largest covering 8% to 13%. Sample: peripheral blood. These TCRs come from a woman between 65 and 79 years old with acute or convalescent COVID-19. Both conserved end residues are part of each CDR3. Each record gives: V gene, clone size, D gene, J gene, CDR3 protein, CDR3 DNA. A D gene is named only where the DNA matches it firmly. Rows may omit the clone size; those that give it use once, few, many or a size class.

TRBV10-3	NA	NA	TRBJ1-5	CAISDGRGDQPQHF	TGTGCCATCAGTGACGGTCGCGGGGATCAGCCCCAGCATTTT
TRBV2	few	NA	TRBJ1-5	CASRRRGSNQPQHF	TGTGCCAGCAGACGGCGGGGCAGCAATCAGCCCCAGCATTTT
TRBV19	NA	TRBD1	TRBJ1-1	CATRTGRAFF	TGTGCTACAAGGACAGGGAGAGCTTTCTTT
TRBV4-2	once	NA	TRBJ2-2	CASRGLQAGELFF	TGTGCCAGCAGGGGACTCCAAGCCGGGGAGCTGTTTTTT
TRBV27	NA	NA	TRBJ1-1	CASSSPGKDTEAFF	TGTGCCAGCAGTTCCCCCGGGAAGGACACTGAAGCTTTCTTT
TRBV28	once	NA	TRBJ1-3	CASKAGDSGNTIYF	TGTGCCAGCAAGGCGGGAGACTCTGGAAACACCATATATTTT
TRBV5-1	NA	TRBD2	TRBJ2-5	CASSPTSGGETQYF	TGCGCCAGCAGCCCGACTAGCGGGGGGGAGACCCAGTACTTC
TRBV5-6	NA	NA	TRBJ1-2	CASSRGPSVYGYTF	TGTGCCAGCAGCAGGGGTCCTAGTGTCTATGGCTACACCTTC
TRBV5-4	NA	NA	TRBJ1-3	CASSLRTAEGTGNTIYF	TGTGCCAGCAGCTTAAGGACGGCTGAGGGTACGGGAAACACCATATATTTT
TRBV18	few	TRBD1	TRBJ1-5	CASSPTGGRNQPQHF	TGTGCCAGCTCACCGACAGGGGGCCGGAATCAGCCCCAGCATTTT
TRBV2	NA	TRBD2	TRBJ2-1	CASSPYGSGGKNEQFF	TGTGCCAGCAGCCCCTACGGGAGCGGGGGAAAGAATGAGCAGTTCTTC
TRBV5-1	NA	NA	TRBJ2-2	CASSLFPENTGELFF	TGCGCCAGCAGCTTGTTTCCAGAGAACACCGGGGAGCTGTTTTTT
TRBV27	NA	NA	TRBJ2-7	CASRPRGLRPYEQYF	TGTGCCAGCAGGCCCCGCGGCTTGCGTCCCTACGAGCAGTACTTC
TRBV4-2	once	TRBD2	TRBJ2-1	CASSQETSLGNEQFF	TGTGCCAGCAGCCAAGAGACTAGCTTGGGGAATGAGCAGTTCTTC
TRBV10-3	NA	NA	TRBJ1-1	CAISGQHLEAFF	TGTGCCATCAGCGGACAGCACCTTGAAGCTTTCTTT
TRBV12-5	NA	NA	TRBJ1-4	CASGSGSNEKLFF	TGTGCTAGTGGTTCAGGAAGTAATGAAAAACTGTTTTTT
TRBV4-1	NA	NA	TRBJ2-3	CASSQIASDTQYF	TGCGCCAGCAGCCAAATAGCATCGGATACGCAGTATTTT
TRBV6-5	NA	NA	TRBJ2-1	CASSYGDWSYNEQFF	TGTGCCAGCAGTTACGGGGACTGGTCCTACAATGAGCAGTTCTTC
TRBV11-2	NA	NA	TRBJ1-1	CASSLGGRRRGAFF	TGTGCCAGCAGCTTAGGCGGCCGGCGGCGGGGAGCTTTCTTT
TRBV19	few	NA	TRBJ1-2	CASRPGQISNYGYTF	TGTGCCAGTAGACCCGGACAGATTTCTAACTATGGCTACACCTTC
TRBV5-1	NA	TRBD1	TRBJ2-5	CASHNTGVETQYF	TGCGCCAGCCACAATACAGGGGTTGAGACCCAGTACTTC
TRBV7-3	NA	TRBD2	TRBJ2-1	CASRGSGDNEQFF	TGTGCCAGCCGAGGTAGCGGGGACAATGAGCAGTTCTTC
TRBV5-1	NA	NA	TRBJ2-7	CASSSGQQGNYEQYF	TGCGCCAGCAGCTCCGGGCAACAGGGTAACTACGAGCAGTACTTC
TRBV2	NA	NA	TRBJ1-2	CASSAGPIYGYTF	TGTGCCAGCAGTGCAGGGCCGATCTATGGCTACACCTTC
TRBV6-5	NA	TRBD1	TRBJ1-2	CARSQGANYGYTF	TGTGCCAGATCTCAGGGGGCTAACTATGGCTACACCTTC
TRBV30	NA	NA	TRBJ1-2	CAWSAYLGGKMYTF	TGTGCCTGGAGTGCGTACCTTGGGGGGAAGATGTACACCTTC
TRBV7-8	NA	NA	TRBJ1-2	CASSLDPASGGYTF	TGTGCCAGCAGCTTAGACCCGGCCTCGGGTGGCTACACCTTC